This T cell receptor (beta chain) was recovered during a study of neoadjuvant anti-PD-1 for oral cavity cancer. Turning to the study itself: Non-progressing patients received a fourth nivolumab dose near day 43, then surgery on days 50-56.

Per germline, CDR1 SGDLS and CDR2 YYNGEE. With 7 bases removed from V and 5 bases from J, the gap between germline ends came to 22 bases. The CDR3 totals 16 residues. Patients had newly diagnosed, untreated stage II-IVA oral cavity squamous cell carcinoma. Cohort: HPV-negative, locally advanced oral cavity squamous cell carcinoma patients. Six replicates per PBMC sample, mostly from around 500 ng of genomic DNA. Data came from immunoSEQ multiplex PCR; TCRdb stores just in-frame clones and leaves some out. The sample carries 15,000 or so clones, about 70% recorded once. The gene calls are TRBV9 and TRBJ2-1; the D gene is possibly TRBD2 (6 bases). The receptor was isolated from a person aged 40 to 85 with oral cavity squamous cell carcinoma. Specimen: PBMCs, collected before nivolumab (anti-PD-1) treatment. CDR3 region: CASDGGGLPGHNEQFF. Here the CDR3 DNA reads TGTGCCAGCGATGGTGGAGGGCTTCCGGGCCACAATGAGCAGTTCTTC.